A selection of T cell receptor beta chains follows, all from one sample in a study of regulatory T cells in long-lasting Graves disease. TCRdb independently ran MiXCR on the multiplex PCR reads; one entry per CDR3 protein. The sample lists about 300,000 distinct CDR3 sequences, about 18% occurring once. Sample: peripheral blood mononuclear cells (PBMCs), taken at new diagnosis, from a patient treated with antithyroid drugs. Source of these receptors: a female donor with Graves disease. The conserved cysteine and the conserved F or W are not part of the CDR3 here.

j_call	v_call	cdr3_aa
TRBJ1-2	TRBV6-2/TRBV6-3	ASNERGPENYGYT
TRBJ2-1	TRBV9	ASSVSPRARGSYNEQF
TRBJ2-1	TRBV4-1	ASSQPGQVSYNEQF
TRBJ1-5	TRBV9	ASSRGGGPDQPQH
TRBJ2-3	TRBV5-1	ASSLAGTSFSEQY
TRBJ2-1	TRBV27	ASNGKRVLDGYNEQF
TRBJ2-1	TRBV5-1	ASGQGIYNEQF
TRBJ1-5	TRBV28	ASSRRRDRENQPQH
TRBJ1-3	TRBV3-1	ASSPWTGFSGNTIY
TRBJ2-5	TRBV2	ASTVGETQY
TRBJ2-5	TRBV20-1	SARDQQGETQY
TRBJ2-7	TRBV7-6	ASSLAGTSGSGLVSYEQY
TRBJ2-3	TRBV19	ASRLAGEDTQY
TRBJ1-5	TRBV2	ASSAPPNRQPQH
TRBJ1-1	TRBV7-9	ASSLGVTVNTEAF
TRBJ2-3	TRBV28	ASSLLWGGDTQY
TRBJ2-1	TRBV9	ASSPQTTAGDNEQF
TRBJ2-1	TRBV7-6	ASSLIMAGTMSEQF
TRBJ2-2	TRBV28	ASSLLVANTGELF
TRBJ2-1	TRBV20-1	SAGPTGGNTF
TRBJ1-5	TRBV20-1	SASGSNQPQH
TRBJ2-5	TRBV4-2	ASSQVSGEETQY
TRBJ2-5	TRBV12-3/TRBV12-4	ASSLMRRWDSQETQY
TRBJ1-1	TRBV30	AWSATEAF
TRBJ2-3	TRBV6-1	ASADRATNSQPDTQY
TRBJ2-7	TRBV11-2	ASSFLTSGPGAQY
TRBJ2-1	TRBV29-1	SVGLASSYNEQF
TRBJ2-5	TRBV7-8	ASSLAGEEGETQY
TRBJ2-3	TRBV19	ASSIDPRLAVTDTQY
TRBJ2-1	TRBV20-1	SNREVGQF